This paragraph covers one T cell receptor beta chain sequence. Antigen unknown. V was pared by 3 bases and J by 4 bases, with 7 bases between. From germline, CDR1 is DFQATT and CDR2 SNEGSKA (reference sequence). The length of the CDR3 is 12 residues. The second PCR ran about 6 to 12 cycles with a sample-barcoded 5' primer and J-beta primers. TCRdb fed the 5' RACE reads into MiXCR, producing one record per CDR3 protein. In the table there are around 800,000 distinct CDR3 sequences, approximately 44% of which are singletons. The record originates from a study of blood T cells in healthy people across ages. Study conclusions and caveats: Researchers judged that diversity estimates from one million T cells fell short of true values.

This rearrangement joins TRBV20-1 to TRBJ1-5; D remains ambiguous. Sequences were obtained from blood. This receptor was obtained from a man between 60 and 75 years old in good health. CDR3 sequence (DNA): TGCAGTGCTAGCCCGAGAAATCAGCCCCAGCATTTT. This sequence encodes CSASPRNQPQHF.